A selection of T cell receptor beta chains follows, all from one sample in a study of PD-1 blockade in classical Hodgkin lymphoma. Repertoires were generated with immunoSEQ multiplex PCR, while TCRdb's copy carries only in-frame clones and drops some. The sample has about 86,000 clones; approximately 89% are singletons. The sample consisted of peripheral blood mononuclear cells (PBMCs), taken before the second cycle of nivolumab. These receptors were taken from a human donor with classical Hodgkin lymphoma. CDR3s include the opening cysteine and the closing phenylalanine or tryptophan. Each record gives: CDR3 protein, CDR3 DNA, D gene, clone size, V gene, J gene. The D gene is left open where the match is weak. Size values are once, few and many counts, or a class for expanded clones, and some rows have none.

CDR3aa: CASMRAGSSTDTQYF
CDR3nt: TGCGCCAGCATGCGCGCGGGATCTAGCACAGATACGCAGTATTTT
d_gene: .
abundance: few
v_gene: TRBV5-1
j_gene: TRBJ2-3

CDR3aa: CASRETLRAVPQETQYF
CDR3nt: TGTGCCAGCAGGGAGACTCTCCGGGCAGTGCCCCAAGAGACCCAGTACTTC
d_gene: .
abundance: once
v_gene: TRBV2
j_gene: TRBJ2-5

CDR3aa: CASSLATGGHYGYTF
CDR3nt: TGTGCCAGCAGCTTAGCAACAGGGGGCCACTATGGCTACACCTTC
d_gene: TRBD1
abundance: .
v_gene: TRBV7-2
j_gene: TRBJ1-2

CDR3aa: CASSGGSSDTQYF
CDR3nt: TGTGCCAGCAGCGGCGGGAGCTCAGATACGCAGTATTTT
d_gene: TRBD2
abundance: .
v_gene: TRBV28
j_gene: TRBJ2-3

CDR3aa: CASSQHGGRIQETQYF
CDR3nt: TGTGCCAGCAGCCAGCATGGGGGGCGCATCCAAGAGACCCAGTACTTC
d_gene: .
abundance: .
v_gene: TRBV7-6
j_gene: TRBJ2-5

CDR3aa: CASSLGNQSPLHF
CDR3nt: TGTGCCAGCAGCTTAGGGAACCAGTCACCCCTCCACTTT
d_gene: .
abundance: few
v_gene: TRBV7-2
j_gene: TRBJ1-6

CDR3aa: CASSLLRSREQFF
CDR3nt: TGTGCCAGCAGCTTGCTCAGGTCAAGGGAGCAGTTCTTC
d_gene: .
abundance: .
v_gene: TRBV11-2
j_gene: TRBJ2-1

CDR3aa: CASGQTGGGTGELFF
CDR3nt: TGTGCCAGCGGACAGACAGGGGGAGGGACCGGGGAGCTGTTTTTT
d_gene: TRBD1
abundance: .
v_gene: TRBV27
j_gene: TRBJ2-2

CDR3aa: CASSQATSGAYEQYF
CDR3nt: TGTGCCAGCAGCCAAGCGACTAGCGGGGCCTACGAGCAGTACTTC
d_gene: TRBD2
abundance: .
v_gene: TRBV4-2
j_gene: TRBJ2-7

CDR3aa: CASSHVGGGYYGYTF
CDR3nt: TGCGCCAGCAGCCACGTCGGGGGGGGTTACTATGGCTACACCTTC
d_gene: .
abundance: .
v_gene: TRBV4-1
j_gene: TRBJ1-2

CDR3aa: CASSYPGNPYEQYF
CDR3nt: TGTGCCAGCAGCTACCCCGGGAACCCCTACGAGCAGTACTTC
d_gene: .
abundance: .
v_gene: TRBV5-5
j_gene: TRBJ2-7

CDR3aa: CASTGRGAATQYF
CDR3nt: TGTGCCAGCACTGGTCGGGGGGCGGCTACGCAGTATTTT
d_gene: .
abundance: .
v_gene: TRBV7-9
j_gene: TRBJ2-3

CDR3aa: CASSVESNQPQHF
CDR3nt: TGTGCCAGCAGTGTTGAGAGCAATCAGCCCCAGCATTTT
d_gene: .
abundance: few
v_gene: TRBV6-4
j_gene: TRBJ1-5

CDR3aa: CAIRPLAGVTGELFF
CDR3nt: TGTGCCATCAGACCTCTAGCGGGAGTCACCGGGGAGCTGTTTTTT
d_gene: TRBD2
abundance: .
v_gene: TRBV10-3
j_gene: TRBJ2-2

CDR3aa: CASSTWPGTESPHEQYF
CDR3nt: TGTGCCAGCAGCACTTGGCCTGGGACAGAGAGTCCGCACGAGCAGTACTTC
d_gene: TRBD1
abundance: .
v_gene: TRBV28
j_gene: TRBJ2-7

CDR3aa: CASSPTGLNEKLFF
CDR3nt: TGCGCCAGCAGCCCGACAGGCCTTAATGAAAAACTGTTTTTT
d_gene: .
abundance: .
v_gene: TRBV4-1
j_gene: TRBJ1-4

CDR3aa: CSVSANPNTGELFF
CDR3nt: TGCAGCGTTTCTGCCAATCCGAACACCGGGGAGCTGTTTTTT
d_gene: .
abundance: .
v_gene: TRBV29-1
j_gene: TRBJ2-2

CDR3aa: CASSLAQLAGGHYNEQFF
CDR3nt: TGTGCCAGCAGCTTAGCCCAACTAGCGGGAGGTCACTACAATGAGCAGTTCTTC
d_gene: TRBD2
abundance: .
v_gene: TRBV7-9
j_gene: TRBJ2-1

CDR3aa: CASSQGGGSYEQYF
CDR3nt: TGTGCCAGCAGCCAGGGGGGAGGCTCCTACGAGCAGTACTTC
d_gene: .
abundance: .
v_gene: TRBV7-2
j_gene: TRBJ2-7

CDR3aa: CASSLSPGANVLTF
CDR3nt: TGTGCCAGCAGCTTGAGCCCTGGGGCCAACGTCCTGACTTTC
d_gene: .
abundance: .
v_gene: TRBV5-8
j_gene: TRBJ2-6

CDR3aa: CSASGETQYF
CDR3nt: TGCAGTGCATCCGGGGAGACCCAGTACTTC
d_gene: .
abundance: .
v_gene: TRBV20-1
j_gene: TRBJ2-5

CDR3aa: CASSVRTGVYEQYF
CDR3nt: TGCGCCAGCAGTGTTCGGACAGGGGTCTACGAGCAGTACTTC
d_gene: TRBD1
abundance: .
v_gene: TRBV10-2
j_gene: TRBJ2-7

CDR3aa: CASRPQGVGNQPQHF
CDR3nt: TGTGCCAGCAGACCACAGGGGGTAGGCAATCAGCCCCAGCATTTT
d_gene: TRBD1
abundance: .
v_gene: TRBV28
j_gene: TRBJ1-5

CDR3aa: CASSQDPLRTAGTGYTF
CDR3nt: TGCGCCAGCAGCCAAGATCCATTAAGGACGGCGGGGACGGGCTACACCTTC
d_gene: .
abundance: .
v_gene: TRBV4-1
j_gene: TRBJ1-2

CDR3aa: CASSPLMTGVGNSPLHF
CDR3nt: TGTGCCAGCTCACCACTAATGACAGGGGTCGGGAATTCACCCCTCCACTTT
d_gene: TRBD1
abundance: .
v_gene: TRBV18
j_gene: TRBJ1-6

CDR3aa: CASSLAQTGLEDTQYF
CDR3nt: TGTGCCAGCAGCTTAGCCCAGACAGGGTTGGAAGATACGCAGTATTTT
d_gene: TRBD1
abundance: .
v_gene: TRBV7-9
j_gene: TRBJ2-3

CDR3aa: CASSLNGPRVQETQYF
CDR3nt: TGCGCCAGCAGCTTGAATGGTCCCAGGGTACAAGAGACCCAGTACTTC
d_gene: .
abundance: .
v_gene: TRBV5-1
j_gene: TRBJ2-5

CDR3aa: CASSPPSGRWSTEAFF
CDR3nt: TGTGCCAGCTCACCACCCTCAGGGAGGTGGTCCACTGAAGCTTTCTTT
d_gene: .
abundance: .
v_gene: TRBV18
j_gene: TRBJ1-1

CDR3aa: CASTDSPEAFF
CDR3nt: TGTGCCAGCACCGACAGCCCTGAAGCTTTCTTT
d_gene: .
abundance: .
v_gene: TRBV2
j_gene: TRBJ1-1

CDR3aa: CASSLPPRRLTATNEKLFF
CDR3nt: TGTGCCAGCAGTTTACCGCCGCGACGACTCACTGCAACTAATGAAAAACTGTTTTTT
d_gene: .
abundance: .
v_gene: TRBV28
j_gene: TRBJ1-4

CDR3aa: CASSLYRGHSYGYTF
CDR3nt: TGTGCCAGCAGTTTATATCGGGGGCATAGCTATGGCTACACCTTC
d_gene: .
abundance: .
v_gene: TRBV28
j_gene: TRBJ1-2

CDR3aa: CASSANRAGSYEQYF
CDR3nt: TGTGCCAGCAGTGCCAACAGGGCAGGATCCTACGAGCAGTACTTC
d_gene: .
abundance: .
v_gene: TRBV27
j_gene: TRBJ2-7

CDR3aa: CASMRQNNSPLHF
CDR3nt: TGTGCCAGCATGAGACAGAACAATTCACCCCTCCACTTT
d_gene: .
abundance: .
v_gene: TRBV2
j_gene: TRBJ1-6

CDR3aa: CASTDGYEQYF
CDR3nt: TGTGCCAGCACCGACGGGTACGAGCAGTACTTC
d_gene: .
abundance: .
v_gene: TRBV27
j_gene: TRBJ2-7

CDR3aa: CASSVNRYEQYF
CDR3nt: TGTGCCAGCAGCGTAAATCGGTACGAGCAGTACTTC
d_gene: .
abundance: .
v_gene: TRBV7-3
j_gene: TRBJ2-7

CDR3aa: CASRKGTAGSGELFF
CDR3nt: TGTGCCAGCAGAAAAGGGACAGCTGGGTCCGGGGAGCTGTTTTTT
d_gene: TRBD1
abundance: .
v_gene: TRBV7-8
j_gene: TRBJ2-2

CDR3aa: CASIFGGVGDTQYF
CDR3nt: TGCGCCAGCATCTTCGGCGGGGTGGGAGATACGCAGTATTTT
d_gene: .
abundance: .
v_gene: TRBV10-2
j_gene: TRBJ2-3

CDR3aa: CASSSDSGANVLTF
CDR3nt: TGTGCCAGCAGCTCGGACTCTGGGGCCAACGTCCTGACTTTC
d_gene: .
abundance: .
v_gene: TRBV5-6
j_gene: TRBJ2-6

CDR3aa: CTSSSDRATYEQYF
CDR3nt: TGCACCAGCAGCTCGGACAGGGCGACCTACGAGCAGTACTTC
d_gene: .
abundance: .
v_gene: TRBV1
j_gene: TRBJ2-7

CDR3aa: CASSAGPGIPGELFF
CDR3nt: TGTGCCAGCAGCGCCGGACCAGGAATCCCCGGGGAGCTGTTTTTT
d_gene: .
abundance: .
v_gene: TRBV13
j_gene: TRBJ2-2

CDR3aa: CASSPGTGKRETQYF
CDR3nt: TGTGCCAGCTCACCAGGGACAGGCAAGAGGGAGACCCAGTACTTC
d_gene: TRBD1
abundance: .
v_gene: TRBV18
j_gene: TRBJ2-5

CDR3aa: CASSLEGNVGMVGYTF
CDR3nt: TGTGCCAGCAGTTTAGAGGGTAATGTGGGTATGGTTGGCTACACCTTC
d_gene: .
abundance: .
v_gene: TRBV28
j_gene: TRBJ1-2

CDR3aa: CAVRTGNGQPQHF
CDR3nt: TGTGCGGTTCGGACAGGGAATGGACAGCCCCAGCATTTT
d_gene: TRBD1
abundance: .
v_gene: TRBV28
j_gene: TRBJ1-5

CDR3aa: CASSLEVGPSYNEQFF
CDR3nt: TGTGCCAGCAGCCTGGAAGTGGGGCCCTCCTACAATGAGCAGTTCTTC
d_gene: .
abundance: .
v_gene: TRBV5-6
j_gene: TRBJ2-1

CDR3aa: CASSVTQGASEQYF
CDR3nt: TGTGCCAGCAGCGTCACCCAGGGGGCCAGCGAGCAGTACTTC
d_gene: TRBD1
abundance: .
v_gene: TRBV7-9
j_gene: TRBJ2-7

CDR3aa: CASSRTSSTDTQYF
CDR3nt: TGTGCCAGCAGCAGAACTTCTAGCACAGATACGCAGTATTTT
d_gene: .
abundance: .
v_gene: TRBV11-2
j_gene: TRBJ2-3

CDR3aa: CASLIQGSETQYF
CDR3nt: TGTGCCAGCCTAATACAAGGGTCTGAGACCCAGTACTTC
d_gene: .
abundance: .
v_gene: TRBV6-1
j_gene: TRBJ2-5

CDR3aa: CASRATGDFYNEQFF
CDR3nt: TGTGCCAGCAGAGCGACAGGGGATTTCTACAATGAGCAGTTCTTC
d_gene: TRBD1
abundance: .
v_gene: TRBV6-1
j_gene: TRBJ2-1

CDR3aa: CASSPPLGLAGGHEQFF
CDR3nt: TGTGCCAGCTCACCGCCGTTGGGACTAGCGGGGGGACATGAGCAGTTCTTC
d_gene: TRBD2
abundance: .
v_gene: TRBV18
j_gene: TRBJ2-1

CDR3aa: CASSDMTLAGGTGELFF
CDR3nt: TGCGCCAGCAGTGATATGACACTAGCGGGAGGAACCGGGGAGCTGTTTTTT
d_gene: TRBD2
abundance: .
v_gene: TRBV10-2
j_gene: TRBJ2-2

CDR3aa: CASRLPVVNTEAFF
CDR3nt: TGTGCCAGCAGACTCCCCGTGGTGAACACTGAAGCTTTCTTT
d_gene: .
abundance: .
v_gene: TRBV28
j_gene: TRBJ1-1

CDR3aa: CASSFGRSNEKLFF
CDR3nt: TGTGCCAGCAGCTTTGGCCGTTCTAATGAAAAACTGTTTTTT
d_gene: .
abundance: .
v_gene: TRBV5-6
j_gene: TRBJ1-4